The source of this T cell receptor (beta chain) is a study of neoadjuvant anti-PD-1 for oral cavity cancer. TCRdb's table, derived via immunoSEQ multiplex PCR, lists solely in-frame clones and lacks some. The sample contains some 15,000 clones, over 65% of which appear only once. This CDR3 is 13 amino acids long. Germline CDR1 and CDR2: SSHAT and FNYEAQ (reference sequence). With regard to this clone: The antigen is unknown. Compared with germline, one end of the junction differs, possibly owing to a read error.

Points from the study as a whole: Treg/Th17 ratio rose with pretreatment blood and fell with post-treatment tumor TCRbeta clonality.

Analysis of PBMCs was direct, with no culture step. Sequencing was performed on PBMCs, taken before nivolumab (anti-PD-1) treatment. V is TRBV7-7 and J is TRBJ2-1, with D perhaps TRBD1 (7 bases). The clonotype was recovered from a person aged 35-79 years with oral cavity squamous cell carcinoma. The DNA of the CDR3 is TGTGCTAGCAGCAGGGGGGAATACAATGAGCAGTTCTTC. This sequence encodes CASSRGEYNEQFF.